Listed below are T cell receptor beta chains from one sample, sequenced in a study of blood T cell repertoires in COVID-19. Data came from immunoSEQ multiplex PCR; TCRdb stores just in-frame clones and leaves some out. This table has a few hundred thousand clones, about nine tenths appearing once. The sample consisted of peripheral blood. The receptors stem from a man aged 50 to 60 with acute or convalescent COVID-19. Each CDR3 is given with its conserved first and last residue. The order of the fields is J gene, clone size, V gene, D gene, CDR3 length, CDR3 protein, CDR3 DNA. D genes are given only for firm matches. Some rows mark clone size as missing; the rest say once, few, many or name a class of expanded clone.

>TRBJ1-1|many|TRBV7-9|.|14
CASSSEGVGTEAFF
TGTGCCAGCAGCTCGGAGGGTGTGGGGACTGAAGCTTTCTTT
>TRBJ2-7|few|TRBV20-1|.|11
CSARSGHEQYF
TGCAGTGCTAGGTCAGGGCACGAGCAGTACTTC
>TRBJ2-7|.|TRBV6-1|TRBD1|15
CASSEAPGQAYEQYF
TGTGCCAGCAGTGAAGCCCCGGGACAGGCCTACGAGCAGTACTTC
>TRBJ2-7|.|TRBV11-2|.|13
CASSFGGSSEQYF
TGTGCCAGCAGCTTTGGGGGGTCTAGCGAGCAGTACTTC
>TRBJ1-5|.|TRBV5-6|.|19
CASSVGQKAYLYSNQPQHF
TGTGCCAGCAGCGTCGGACAGAAAGCTTATTTGTATAGCAATCAGCCCCAGCATTTT
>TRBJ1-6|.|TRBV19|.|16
CASSMGRIPVGSPLHF
TGTGCCAGTAGTATGGGGAGGATACCGGTGGGTTCACCCCTCCACTTT
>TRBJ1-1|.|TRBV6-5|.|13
CASTLRGNTEAFF
TGTGCCAGCACCCTCCGGGGGAACACTGAAGCTTTCTTT
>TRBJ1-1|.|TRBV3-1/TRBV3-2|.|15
CASSQDPGMGTEAFF
TGTGCCAGCAGCCAAGATCCAGGGATGGGTACTGAAGCTTTCTTT
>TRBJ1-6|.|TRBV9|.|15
CASTQGGSYNSPLHF
TGTGCCAGCACCCAAGGGGGCTCCTATAATTCACCCCTCCACTTT
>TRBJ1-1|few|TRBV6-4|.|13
CASSGEGGTEAFF
TGTGCCAGCAGTGGAGAGGGGGGGACTGAAGCTTTCTTT
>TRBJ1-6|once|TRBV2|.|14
CASGRTANNSPLHF
TGTGCCAGCGGAAGGACAGCTAATAATTCACCCCTCCACTTT
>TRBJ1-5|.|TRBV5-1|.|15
CASSLVPGSNQPQHF
TGCGCCAGCAGCTTGGTCCCAGGAAGCAATCAGCCCCAGCATTTT
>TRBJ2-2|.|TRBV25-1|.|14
CASSATTGSGELFF
TGTGCCAGCAGTGCTACTACAGGGTCCGGGGAGCTGTTTTTT
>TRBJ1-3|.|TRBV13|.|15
CASSLGRGFRNTIYF
TGTGCCAGCAGCTTAGGCCGAGGATTTAGAAACACCATATATTTT
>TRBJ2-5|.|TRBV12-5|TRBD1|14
CASGPGQGGETQYF
TGTGCTAGTGGCCCGGGACAGGGGGGAGAGACCCAGTACTTC
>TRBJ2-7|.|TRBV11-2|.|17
CASSPLHWEYPPDEQYF
TGTGCCAGCAGCCCTCTACATTGGGAGTATCCTCCGGACGAGCAGTACTTC
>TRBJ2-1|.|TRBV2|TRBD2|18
CASSEASRGTSGNNEQFF
TGTGCCAGCAGTGAAGCTTCTAGGGGGACTAGCGGTAACAATGAGCAGTTCTTC
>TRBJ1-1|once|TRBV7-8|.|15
CASSPTTPGGTEAFF
TGTGCCAGCAGCCCGACCACCCCGGGAGGTACTGAAGCTTTCTTT
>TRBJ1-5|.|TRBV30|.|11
CACRGSGAQHF
TGTGCCTGCCGGGGGTCCGGGGCCCAGCATTTT
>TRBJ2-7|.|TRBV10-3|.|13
CAISDPPNYEQYF
TGTGCCATCAGTGACCCCCCCAACTACGAGCAGTACTTC
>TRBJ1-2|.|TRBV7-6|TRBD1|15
CASSSRDRGFYGYTF
TGTGCCAGCAGCTCCCGGGACAGGGGATTCTATGGCTACACCTTC
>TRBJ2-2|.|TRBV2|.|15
CASRTGTPNTGELFF
TGTGCCAGCAGAACCGGGACACCGAACACCGGGGAGCTGTTTTTT
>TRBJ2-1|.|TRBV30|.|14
CAWSQTGSYNEQFF
TGTGCCTGGAGTCAGACCGGGAGCTACAATGAGCAGTTCTTC
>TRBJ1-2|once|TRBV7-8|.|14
CASSPRDRAGGYTF
TGTGCCAGCAGCCCGCGGGACCGGGCGGGGGGCTACACCTTC
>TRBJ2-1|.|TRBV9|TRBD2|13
CASSPRGGNEQFF
TGTGCCAGCAGCCCCCGGGGAGGGAATGAGCAGTTCTTC
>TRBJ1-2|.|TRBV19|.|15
CASSLYLDINYGYTF
TGTGCCAGTAGTTTATACCTGGACATTAACTATGGCTACACCTTC
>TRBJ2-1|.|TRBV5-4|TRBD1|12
CASSLPDRGVFF
TGTGCCAGCAGCTTGCCGGACAGGGGTGTGTTCTTC
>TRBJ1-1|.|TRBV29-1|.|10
CGALSTEAFF
TGCGGAGCGTTGAGTACAGAAGCTTTCTTT
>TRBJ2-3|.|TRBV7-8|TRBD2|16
CASSSGLAGYTDTQYF
TGTGCCAGCAGCTCCGGACTAGCGGGTTACACAGATACGCAGTATTTT
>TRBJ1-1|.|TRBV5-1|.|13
CASSPFGDTEAFF
TGCGCCAGCAGCCCGTTCGGGGATACTGAAGCTTTCTTT
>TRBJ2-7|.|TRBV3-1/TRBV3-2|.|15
CASSPGQYISYEQYF
TGTGCCAGCAGCCCAGGACAGTACATTAGTTACGAGCAGTACTTC
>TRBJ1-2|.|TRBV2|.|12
CASSVSRGGYTF
TGTGCCAGCAGTGTAAGCAGGGGTGGCTACACCTTC
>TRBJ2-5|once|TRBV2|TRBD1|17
CASSDAPWTGDQETQYF
TGTGCCAGCAGTGACGCGCCTTGGACAGGCGACCAAGAGACCCAGTACTTC
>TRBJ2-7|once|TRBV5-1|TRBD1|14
CASSESQGPGEQYF
TGCGCCAGCAGCGAGTCACAGGGGCCGGGAGAGCAGTACTTC
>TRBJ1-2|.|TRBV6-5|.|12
CATQGNSYGYTF
TGTGCCACTCAGGGCAATAGTTATGGCTACACCTTC
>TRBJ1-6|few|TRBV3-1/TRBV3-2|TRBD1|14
CASSARDSNSPLHF
TGTGCCAGCAGCGCGCGGGACAGTAATTCACCCCTCCACTTT
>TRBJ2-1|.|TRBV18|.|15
CASSPVAGGYYEQFF
TGTGCCAGCTCACCCGTGGCTGGAGGGTATTATGAGCAGTTCTTC
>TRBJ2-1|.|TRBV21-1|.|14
CASSNWRGEGEQFF
TGTGCCAGCAGCAACTGGAGAGGGGAGGGTGAGCAGTTCTTC
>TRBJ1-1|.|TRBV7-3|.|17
CASSSIGGRGVNTEAFF
TGTGCCAGCAGCTCCATAGGGGGTAGAGGGGTGAACACTGAAGCTTTCTTT
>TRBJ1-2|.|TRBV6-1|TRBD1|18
CASSEEGATSHWGYGYTF
TGTGCCAGCAGTGAAGAGGGGGCTACCTCCCATTGGGGCTATGGCTACACCTTC
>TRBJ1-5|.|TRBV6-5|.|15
CASSYGGSSNQPQHF
TGTGCCAGCAGTTACGGAGGCAGTAGCAATCAGCCCCAGCATTTT
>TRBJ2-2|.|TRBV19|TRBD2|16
CARKKRGGPGTGELFF
TGTGCCAGAAAGAAGCGGGGGGGCCCTGGCACCGGGGAGCTGTTTTTT
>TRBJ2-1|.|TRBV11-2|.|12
CASSLVDGEQFF
TGTGCCAGCAGCTTAGTAGACGGGGAGCAGTTCTTC
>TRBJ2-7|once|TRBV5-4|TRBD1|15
CASSRSPGQPYEQYF
TGTGCCAGCAGCCGATCCCCGGGACAGCCCTACGAGCAGTACTTC
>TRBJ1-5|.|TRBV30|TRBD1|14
CAWSGRGGYQPQHF
TGTGCCTGGAGTGGGAGAGGGGGCTACCAGCCCCAGCATTTT
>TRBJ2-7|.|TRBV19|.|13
CASSGGRGYEQYF
TGTGCCAGTAGTGGAGGCAGGGGCTACGAGCAGTACTTC
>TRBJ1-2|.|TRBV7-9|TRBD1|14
CASRPPGGAHGYTF
TGTGCCAGCAGACCACCAGGGGGCGCACATGGCTACACCTTC
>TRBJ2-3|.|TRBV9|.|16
CASSVDEASRTDTQYF
TGTGCCAGCAGCGTAGACGAGGCAAGTAGGACAGATACGCAGTATTTT
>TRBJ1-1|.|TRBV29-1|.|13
CSTSGVEDTEAFF
TGCAGCACATCAGGGGTGGAGGACACTGAAGCTTTCTTT
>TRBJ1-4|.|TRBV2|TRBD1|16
CASTQRGTGRREKLFF
TGTGCCAGCACCCAAAGGGGGACAGGGCGGCGAGAAAAACTGTTTTTT
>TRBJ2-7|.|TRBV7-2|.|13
CASSLGQYYEQYF
TGTGCCAGCAGCTTAGGACAGTACTACGAGCAGTACTTC
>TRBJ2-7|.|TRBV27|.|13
CATHSQGQGEQYF
TGTGCCACGCACTCCCAGGGCCAAGGCGAGCAGTACTTC
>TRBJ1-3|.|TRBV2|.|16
CASSGSGRVHGNTIYF
TGTGCCAGCAGTGGCTCCGGCAGGGTCCACGGAAACACCATATATTTT
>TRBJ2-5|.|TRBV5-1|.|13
CASRQTVQETQYF
TGCGCCAGCAGGCAGACAGTCCAAGAGACCCAGTACTTC